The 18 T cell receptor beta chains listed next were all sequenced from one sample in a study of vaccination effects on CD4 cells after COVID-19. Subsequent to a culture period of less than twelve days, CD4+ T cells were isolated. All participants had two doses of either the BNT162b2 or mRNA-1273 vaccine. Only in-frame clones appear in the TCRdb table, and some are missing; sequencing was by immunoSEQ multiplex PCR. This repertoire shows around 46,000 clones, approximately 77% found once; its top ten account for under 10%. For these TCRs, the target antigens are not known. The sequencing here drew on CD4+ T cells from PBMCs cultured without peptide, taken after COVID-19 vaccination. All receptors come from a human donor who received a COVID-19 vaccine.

The CDR3 bases are TGTGCCAGCAGCGGGAGGGGGCCTAGTGAAAAACTGTTTTTT. Amino acid sequence: CASSGRGPSEKLFF. The rearrangement uses TRBV7-2 and TRBJ1-4; 7 bases are a match to TRBD1. The germline gives CDR1 SGHTA, CDR2 FQGNSA. The CDR3 runs to 14 residues. The V and J ends lost 5 bases and 7 bases, in that order; junction bases with no gene match: 7.

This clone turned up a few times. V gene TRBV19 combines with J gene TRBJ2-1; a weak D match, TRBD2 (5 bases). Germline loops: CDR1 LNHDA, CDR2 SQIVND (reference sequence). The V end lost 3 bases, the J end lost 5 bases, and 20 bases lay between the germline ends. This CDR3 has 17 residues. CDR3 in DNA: TGTGCCAGTAGTATTGGGCCTACAACTAGGTGGGACAATGAGCAGTTCTTC. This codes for CASSIGPTTRWDNEQFF.

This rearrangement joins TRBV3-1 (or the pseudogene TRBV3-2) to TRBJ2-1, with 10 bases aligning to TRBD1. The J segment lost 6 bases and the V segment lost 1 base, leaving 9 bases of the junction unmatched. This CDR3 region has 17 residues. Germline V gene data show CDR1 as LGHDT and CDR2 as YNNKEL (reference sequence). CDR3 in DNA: TGTGCCAGCAGCCAAGGGGGGCCCGGGACAGGGGTCAATGAGCAGTTCTTC. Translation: CASSQGGPGTGVNEQFF.

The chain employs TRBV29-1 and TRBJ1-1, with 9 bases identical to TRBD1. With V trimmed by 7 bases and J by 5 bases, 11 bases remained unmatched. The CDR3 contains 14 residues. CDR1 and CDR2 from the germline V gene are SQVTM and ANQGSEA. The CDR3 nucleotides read TGCAGCGCCAGCCAAGGGGGGACAGGGACTGAAGCTTTCTTT. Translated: CSASQGGTGTEAFF.

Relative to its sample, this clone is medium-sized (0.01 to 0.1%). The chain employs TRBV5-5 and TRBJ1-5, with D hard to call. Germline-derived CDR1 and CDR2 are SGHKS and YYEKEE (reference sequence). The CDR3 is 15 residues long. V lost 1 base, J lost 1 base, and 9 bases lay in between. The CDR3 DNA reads TGTGCCAGCAGCTTGACCGTACTCAGCAATCAGCCCCAGCATTTT. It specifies CASSLTVLSNQPQHF.

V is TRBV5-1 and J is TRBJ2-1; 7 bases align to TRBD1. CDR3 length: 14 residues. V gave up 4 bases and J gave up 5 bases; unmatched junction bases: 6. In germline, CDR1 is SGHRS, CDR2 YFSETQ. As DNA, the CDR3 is TGCGCCAGCAGCACGAGAGGGACAGACAATGAGCAGTTCTTC. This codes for CASSTRGTDNEQFF.

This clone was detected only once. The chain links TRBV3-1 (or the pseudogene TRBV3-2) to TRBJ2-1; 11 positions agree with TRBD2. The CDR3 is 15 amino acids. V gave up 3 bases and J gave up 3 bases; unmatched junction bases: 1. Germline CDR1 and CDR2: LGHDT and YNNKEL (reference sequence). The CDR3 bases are TGTGCCAGCAGCCAGGGACTAGCGGACTACAATGAGCAGTTCTTC. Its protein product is CASSQGLADYNEQFF.

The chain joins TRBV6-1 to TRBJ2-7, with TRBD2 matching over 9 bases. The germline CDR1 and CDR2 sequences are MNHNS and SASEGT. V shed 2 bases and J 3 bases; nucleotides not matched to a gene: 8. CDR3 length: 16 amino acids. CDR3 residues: CASSESTSGLLYEQYF. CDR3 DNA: TGTGCCAGCAGTGAAAGTACTAGCGGGTTACTCTACGAGCAGTACTTC.

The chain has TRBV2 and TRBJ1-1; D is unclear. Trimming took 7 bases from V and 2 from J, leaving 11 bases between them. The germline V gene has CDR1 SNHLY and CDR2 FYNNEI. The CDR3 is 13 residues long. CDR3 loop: CASMGQANTEAFF. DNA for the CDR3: TGTGCCAGCATGGGCCAGGCAAACACTGAAGCTTTCTTT.

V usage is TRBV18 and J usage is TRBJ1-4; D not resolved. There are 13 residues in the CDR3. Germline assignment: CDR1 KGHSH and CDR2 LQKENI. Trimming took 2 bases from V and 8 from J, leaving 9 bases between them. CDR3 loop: CASSPGVGEKLFF. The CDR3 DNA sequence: TGTGCCAGCTCACCAGGGGTTGGAGAAAAACTGTTTTTT.

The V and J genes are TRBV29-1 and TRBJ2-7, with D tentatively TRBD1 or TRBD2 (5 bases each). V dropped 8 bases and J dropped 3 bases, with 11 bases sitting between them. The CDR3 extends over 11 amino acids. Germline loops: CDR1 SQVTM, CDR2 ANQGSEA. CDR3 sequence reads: CSFGDGYEQYF. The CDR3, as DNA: TGCAGCTTCGGGGACGGCTACGAGCAGTACTTC.

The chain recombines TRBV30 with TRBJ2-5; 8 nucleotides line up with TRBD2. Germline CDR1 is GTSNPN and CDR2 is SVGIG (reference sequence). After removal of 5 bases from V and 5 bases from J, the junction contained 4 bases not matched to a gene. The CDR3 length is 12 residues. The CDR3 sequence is CAWSPGGETQYF. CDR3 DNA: TGTGCCTGGTCACCGGGGGGGGAGACCCAGTACTTC.

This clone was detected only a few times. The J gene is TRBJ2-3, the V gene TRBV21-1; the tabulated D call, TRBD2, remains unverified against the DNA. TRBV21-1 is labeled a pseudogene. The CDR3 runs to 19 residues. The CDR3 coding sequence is TGTGCCAGCAGCAAAGCCTCTGTAGCGGGAGCTGTTTGGACAGATACGCAGTATTTT. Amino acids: CASSKASVAGAVWTDTQYF.

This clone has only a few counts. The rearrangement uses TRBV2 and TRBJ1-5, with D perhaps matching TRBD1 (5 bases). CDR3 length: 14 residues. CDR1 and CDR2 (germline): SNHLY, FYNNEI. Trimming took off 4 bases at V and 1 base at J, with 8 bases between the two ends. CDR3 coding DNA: TGTGCCAGCAGTGCCAGGGTCAGCAATCAGCCCCAGCATTTT. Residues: CASSARVSNQPQHF.

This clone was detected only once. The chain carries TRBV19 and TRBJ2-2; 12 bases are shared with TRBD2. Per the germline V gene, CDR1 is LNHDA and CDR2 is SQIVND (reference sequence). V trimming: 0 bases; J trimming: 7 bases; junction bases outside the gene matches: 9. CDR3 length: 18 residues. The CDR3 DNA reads TGTGCCAGTAGTATAGATCTCAGGAGACTAGCGGGAGTCGGGGAGCTGTTTTTT. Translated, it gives CASSIDLRRLAGVGELFF.

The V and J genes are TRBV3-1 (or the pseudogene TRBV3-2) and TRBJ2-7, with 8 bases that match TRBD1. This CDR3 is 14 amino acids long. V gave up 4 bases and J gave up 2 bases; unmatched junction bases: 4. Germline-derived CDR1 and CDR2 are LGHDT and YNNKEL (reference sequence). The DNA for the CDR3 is TGTGCCAGCAGCCCCCGGACAGGGACCTACGAGCAGTACTTC. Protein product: CASSPRTGTYEQYF.

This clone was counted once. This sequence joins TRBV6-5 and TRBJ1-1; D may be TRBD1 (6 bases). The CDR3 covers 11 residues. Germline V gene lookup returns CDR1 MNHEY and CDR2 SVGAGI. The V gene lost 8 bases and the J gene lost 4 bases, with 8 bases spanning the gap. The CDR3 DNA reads TGTGCCAGCGAGGGGGTCACTGAAGCTTTCTTT. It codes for CASEGVTEAFF.

This CDR3 is CASSSGTSGYNEQFF. As DNA, the CDR3 is TGCGCCAGCAGCTCCGGGACTAGCGGTTACAATGAGCAGTTCTTC. V and J are TRBV5-1 and TRBJ2-1; 11 bases fit TRBD2. CDR3 length: 15 amino acids. Germline CDR1 is SGHRS and CDR2 is YFSETQ. The trim removed 3 bases at V and 4 bases at J, leaving 3 bases unmatched.